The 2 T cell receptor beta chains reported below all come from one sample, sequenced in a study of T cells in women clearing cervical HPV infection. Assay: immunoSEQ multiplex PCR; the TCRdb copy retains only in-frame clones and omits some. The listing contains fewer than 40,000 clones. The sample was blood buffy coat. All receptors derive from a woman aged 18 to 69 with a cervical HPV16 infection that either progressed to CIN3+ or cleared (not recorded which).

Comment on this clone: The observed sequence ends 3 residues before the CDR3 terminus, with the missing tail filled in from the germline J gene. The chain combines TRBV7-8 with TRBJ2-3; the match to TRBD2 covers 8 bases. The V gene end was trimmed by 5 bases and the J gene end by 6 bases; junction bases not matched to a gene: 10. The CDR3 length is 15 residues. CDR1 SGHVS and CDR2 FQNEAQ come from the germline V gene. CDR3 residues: CASSQSGGPLDTQYF. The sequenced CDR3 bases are TGTGCCAGCAGCCAATCGGGGGGGCCTTTGGATACG.

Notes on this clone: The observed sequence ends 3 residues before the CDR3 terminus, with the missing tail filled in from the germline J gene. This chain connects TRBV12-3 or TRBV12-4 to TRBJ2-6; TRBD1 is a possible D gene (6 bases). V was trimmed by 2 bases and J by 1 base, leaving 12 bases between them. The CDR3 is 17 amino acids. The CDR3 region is CASSLTPGESGANVLTF. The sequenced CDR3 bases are TGTGCCAGCAGTTTAACCCCAGGGGAATCTGGGGCCAACGTC.